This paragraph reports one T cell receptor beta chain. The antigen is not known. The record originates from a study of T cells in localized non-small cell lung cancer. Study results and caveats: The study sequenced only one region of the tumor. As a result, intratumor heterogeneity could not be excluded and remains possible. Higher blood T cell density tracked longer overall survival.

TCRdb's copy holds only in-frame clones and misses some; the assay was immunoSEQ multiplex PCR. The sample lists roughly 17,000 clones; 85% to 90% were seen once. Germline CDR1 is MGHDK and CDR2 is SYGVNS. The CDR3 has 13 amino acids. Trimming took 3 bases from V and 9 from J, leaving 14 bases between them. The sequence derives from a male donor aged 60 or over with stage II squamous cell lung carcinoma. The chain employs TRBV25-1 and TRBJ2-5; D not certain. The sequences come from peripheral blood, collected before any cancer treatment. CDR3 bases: TGTGCCAGCAGTGATGGGCGGCTTGGGGCCCAGTACTTC. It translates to CASSDGRLGAQYF.